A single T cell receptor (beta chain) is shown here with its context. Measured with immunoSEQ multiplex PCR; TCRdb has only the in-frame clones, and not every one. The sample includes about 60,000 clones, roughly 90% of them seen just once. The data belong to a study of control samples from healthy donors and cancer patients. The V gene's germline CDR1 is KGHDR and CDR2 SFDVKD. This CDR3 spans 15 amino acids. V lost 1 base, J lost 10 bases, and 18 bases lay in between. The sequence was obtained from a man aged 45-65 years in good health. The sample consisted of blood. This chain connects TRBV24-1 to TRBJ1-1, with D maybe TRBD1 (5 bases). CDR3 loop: CATSDFQGFWYRAFF. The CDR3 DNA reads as TGTGCCACCAGTGATTTTCAGGGATTTTGGTATAGAGCTTTCTTT.